Described below is a single T cell receptor (beta chain) sequence and its context. Which antigen it targets is not known. Per-base qualities were not stored, and no clone one base away is much larger. One collaborating source in Seattle enrolled patients while the patients were actively infected and followed the patients over time throughout the course of disease. The collaborating institutions used their own protocols to collect whole blood in K2EDTA tubes. For TCRbeta analysis, collaborators shipped samples in one of three forms: frozen whole blood, isolated PBMCs, or DNA extracted from either of those sample types. The immunoSEQ Assay, a bias-controlled multiplex PCR, was used to amplify TCRbeta CDR3 regions from genomic DNA. In the paper's pipeline: The number of nucleated cells in each sample was estimated by amplification of reference gene primers within the assay. To quantify the absolute abundance of each unique TCRbeta CDR3 rearrangement, sequence reads were collapsed and filtered. For each sample, productive Simpson clonality was calculated as the square root of Simpson's diversity index over productive rearrangements. TCRdb holds this immuneACCESS table with in-frame rearrangements only. Some clones are missing; in checked studies, unresolved V genes explain under half, and the rest has no known cause. Clone size and V and J calls were adopted from that table, with D and trimming inferred from the DNA. This sample lists some 150,000 clones; roughly nine tenths were detected once. 9.5% to 13% of the sample is held by the ten biggest clonotypes.

The data were obtained in a study of blood T cell repertoires in COVID-19 (dated by TCRdb to 2020 to 2021). With respect to the entire study: The collaborator samples originated in the United States, Italy and Spain and spanned the acute and convalescent phases of COVID-19. The material from the prospective study consisted of cDNA or gDNA derived from T cells, B-cell-depleted T cells, or PBMCs. The dataset comprised deeply sampled blood TCRbeta repertoires from subjects exposed to, actively infected with, or recovered from COVID-19. A freely available public database, intended as a resource for researchers studying the immune response to SARS-CoV-2, is where the repertoires were released. The samples were drawn from the first 160 participants of the ongoing ImmuneRACE study and from some 1,300 subjects provided by 6 global collaborators. Sample metadata almost always included a de-identified subject ID, COVID-19 status, age in years and sex. Where HLA class I and class II types were available, the types were taken from metadata supplied by the sample provider, not from assay-based typing. Here is what the overall study found, with its caveats: The amount of clinical and demographic metadata varied by source and participant and was provided uncurated.

The CDR3 contains 11 residues, cysteine and phenylalanine counted. Just CDR3 DNA is preserved here, 33 bases in frame from base 1. V and J lose 5 bases and 6 bases, and a span of 8 bases separates them. Looking up the germline V gene yields CDR1 MNHEY and CDR2 SVGEGT. Input material: peripheral blood. This receptor was identified in a woman aged 60-70 years with COVID-19, enrolled during active disease. Recombination connected TRBV6-2 or TRBV6-3 to TRBJ2-7; the D gene is possibly TRBD2, with 5 bases matching. The DNA sequence is TGTGCCAGCAGTCGGGGAGCCGAGCAGTACTTC. It codes for CASSRGAEQYF.